Below are 7 T cell receptor beta chains sequenced from a single sample in a study of a mutant IDH1 vaccine in newly diagnosed glioma. Produced via immunoSEQ multiplex PCR; TCRdb's table is partial and in-frame only. The table shows 120,000 or so clones, with roughly 78% occurring only once. Time point in this sample: week 11, during vaccination. Alongside topical imiquimod, each dose of vaccine comprised 300 ug of mutant IDH1 20-mer peptide. The antigens of these receptors remain unknown. Here the sequenced sample was PBMCs, taken from a glioma patient whose treatment included an IDH1 peptide vaccine. The source of these receptors is a man aged 40-50 years with glioma.

The chain combines TRBV5-6 with TRBJ2-1; D is uncertain. CDR1 and CDR2 (germline): SGHDT, YYEEEE. The germline V and J ends were trimmed by 3 bases and 8 bases, with 12 bases remaining between them. CDR3 length equals 13 residues. Written as DNA, the CDR3 is TGTGCCAGCAGCTACTCGACACGGGATGAGCAGTTCTTC. Encoded protein: CASSYSTRDEQFF.

This clone was detected only once. The chain employs TRBV28 and TRBJ1-5, with 7 bases fitting TRBD1. The CDR3 covers 16 residues. Germline assignment: CDR1 MDHEN and CDR2 SYDVKM. The J segment lost 2 bases and the V segment lost 8 bases, leaving 12 bases of the junction unmatched. CDR3 in amino acids: CASSSSGGQGNQPQHF. In DNA, the CDR3 is TGTGCCAGCTCATCGTCAGGCGGACAGGGCAATCAGCCCCAGCATTTT.

The chain combines TRBV29-1 with TRBJ2-2; D not certain. This CDR3 has 11 residues. Trimming cost V 7 bases and J 6 bases, with 9 bases left between them. Per germline, CDR1 SQVTM and CDR2 ANQGSEA. CDR3: CSAPLSGELFF. For the CDR3, the DNA is TGCAGCGCCCCGTTATCCGGGGAGCTGTTTTTT.

The chain combines TRBV10-3 with TRBJ2-2; 7 bases are a match to TRBD1. Germline loops: CDR1 ENHRY, CDR2 SYGVKD. The CDR3 consists of 14 residues. V trimming: 6 bases; J trimming: 5 bases; junction bases outside the gene matches: 6. CDR3 nucleotides: TGTGCCATCAGATCGACAGGGAGTACCGGGGAGCTGTTTTTT. The encoded protein is CAIRSTGSTGELFF.

The chain couples TRBV7-2 to TRBJ2-6; D might be TRBD2 (6 bases). Trimming took off 3 bases at V and 2 bases at J, with 14 bases between the two ends. The CDR3 spans 17 residues. Per the germline V gene, CDR1 is SGHTA and CDR2 is FQGNSA. The CDR3 spells CASSFKGGGTGANVLTF. CDR3 DNA sequence: TGTGCCAGCAGCTTTAAGGGAGGAGGGACTGGGGCCAACGTCCTGACTTTC.

This chain joins TRBV2 and TRBJ1-5, with D uncertain. This CDR3 is 14 amino acids long. Looked up from germline, CDR1 is SNHLY and CDR2 is FYNNEI. V was clipped by 3 bases and J by 3 bases, with 9 bases between them. In nucleotides, the CDR3 is TGTGCCAGCAGTGATGCAGGCCCCAATCAGCCCCAGCATTTT. Translated, it gives CASSDAGPNQPQHF.

This clone has a handful of counts. V is TRBV30 and J is TRBJ1-1, with D unresolved. Trimming stripped 3 bases from V and 6 bases from J, with 5 bases between. This CDR3 is built from 10 residues. The V gene's germline CDR1 is GTSNPN and CDR2 SVGIG (reference sequence). The CDR3 protein is CAWSGAEAFF. The CDR3 nucleotides are TGTGCCTGGAGCGGGGCTGAAGCTTTCTTT.